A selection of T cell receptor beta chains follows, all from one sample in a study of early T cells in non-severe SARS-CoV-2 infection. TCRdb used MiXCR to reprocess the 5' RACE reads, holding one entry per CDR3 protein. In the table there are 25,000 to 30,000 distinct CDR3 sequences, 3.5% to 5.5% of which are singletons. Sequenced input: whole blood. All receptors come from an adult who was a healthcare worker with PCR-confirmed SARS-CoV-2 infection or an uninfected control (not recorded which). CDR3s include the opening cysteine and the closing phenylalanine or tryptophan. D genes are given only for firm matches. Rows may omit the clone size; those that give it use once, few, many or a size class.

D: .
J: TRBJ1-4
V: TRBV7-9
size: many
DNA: TGTGCCAGCAGCTTAGCGCTGTGGGCAGGGAATGAAAAACTGTTTTTT
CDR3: CASSLALWAGNEKLFF

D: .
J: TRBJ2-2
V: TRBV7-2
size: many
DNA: TGTGCCAGCAGCCCCGACTTGGGAACCGGGGAGCTGTTTTTT
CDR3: CASSPDLGTGELFF

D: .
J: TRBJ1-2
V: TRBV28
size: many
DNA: TGTGCCAGCAGTGGGCCTCAAGATTATGGCTACACCTTC
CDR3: CASSGPQDYGYTF

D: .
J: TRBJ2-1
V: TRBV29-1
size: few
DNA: TGCAGCGTTGAAGACATCGGCGGGTCCCAAGAGCGGGCCGTCCTCTACAATGAGCAGTTCTTC
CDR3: CSVEDIGGSQERAVLYNEQFF

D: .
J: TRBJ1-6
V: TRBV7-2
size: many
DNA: TGTGCCAGCAGCACCTCGACAAAAACGGACTCACCCCTCCACTTT
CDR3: CASSTSTKTDSPLHF

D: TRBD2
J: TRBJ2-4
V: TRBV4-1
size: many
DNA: TGCGCCAGCAGCCACGAGGGACTAGCGGGAGTAAAAAACATTCAGTACTTC
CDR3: CASSHEGLAGVKNIQYF

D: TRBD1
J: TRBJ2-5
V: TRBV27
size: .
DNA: TGTGCCAGCAGGACAGGGCAAGAGACCCAGTACTTC
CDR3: CASRTGQETQYF

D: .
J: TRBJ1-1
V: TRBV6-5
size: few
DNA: TGTGCCAGCAGTTACGGTCGGGACTTGAGCACTGAAGCTTTCTTT
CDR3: CASSYGRDLSTEAFF

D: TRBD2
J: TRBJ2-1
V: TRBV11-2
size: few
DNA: TGTGCCAGCGATACTAGCGGGGGCTCCTACAATGAGCAGTTCTTC
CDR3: CASDTSGGSYNEQFF

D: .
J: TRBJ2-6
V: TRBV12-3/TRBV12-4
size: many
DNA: TGTGCCAGCTCAGATTTGTTCTCTGGGGCCAACGTCCTGACTTTC
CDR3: CASSDLFSGANVLTF

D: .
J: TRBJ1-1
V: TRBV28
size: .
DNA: TGTGCCAGCAGATTAGACAGGGAAGCTTTCTTT
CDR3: CASRLDREAFF

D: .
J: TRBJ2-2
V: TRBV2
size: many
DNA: TGTGCCAGCAGTGACAACACCGGGGAGCTGTTTTTT
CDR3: CASSDNTGELFF

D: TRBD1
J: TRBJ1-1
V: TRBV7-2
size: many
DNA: TGTGCCAGCAGCCTGGGACAGGAGACCACTGAAGCTTTCTTT
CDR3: CASSLGQETTEAFF

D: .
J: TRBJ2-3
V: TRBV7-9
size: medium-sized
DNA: TGTGCCAGCAGCTTATGGCGATCCGAAGCCACAGATACGCAGTATTTT
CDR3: CASSLWRSEATDTQYF

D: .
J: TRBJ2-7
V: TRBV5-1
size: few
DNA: TGCGCCAGCAGCACAGGACAAGAGCAGTACTTC
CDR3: CASSTGQEQYF

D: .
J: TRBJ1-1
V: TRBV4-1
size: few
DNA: TGCGCCAGCAGCCAAGAGTCGGTCCTGAACACTGAAGCTTTCTTT
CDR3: CASSQESVLNTEAFF

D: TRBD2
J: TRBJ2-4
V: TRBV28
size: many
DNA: TGTGCCAGCAGTTCCGTAGGAGCGGGAGGCCTTAACATTCAGTACTTC
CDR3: CASSSVGAGGLNIQYF

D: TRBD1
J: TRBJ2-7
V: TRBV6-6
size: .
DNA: TGTGCCAGCAGCCAAACCCTGGACAGGGGTCCCTACGAGCAGTACTTC
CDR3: CASSQTLDRGPYEQYF

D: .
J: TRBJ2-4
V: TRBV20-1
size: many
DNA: TGCAGTGCTAGTCACGGGAGCACGGGCATTCAGTACTTC
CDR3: CSASHGSTGIQYF

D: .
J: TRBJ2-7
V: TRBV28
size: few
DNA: TGTGCCAGCAGCGGGGTGGACTACCTCCTCGAGCAGTACTTC
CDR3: CASSGVDYLLEQYF

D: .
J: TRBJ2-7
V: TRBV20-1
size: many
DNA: TGCAGTGCTAGAGATCCCCAAACCTACGAGCAGTACTTC
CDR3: CSARDPQTYEQYF

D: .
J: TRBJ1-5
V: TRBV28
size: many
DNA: TGTGCCAGCAGTGGGCGGACAGCTTATAGCAATCAGCCCCAGCATTTT
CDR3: CASSGRTAYSNQPQHF

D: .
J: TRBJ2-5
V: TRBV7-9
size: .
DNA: TGTGCCAGCAGCTTCTGGGCGGACTCTAGTGGGGGAGAGACCCAGTACTTC
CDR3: CASSFWADSSGGETQYF

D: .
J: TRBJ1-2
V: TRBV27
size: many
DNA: TGTGCCAGCAGTTTTCGAGACAGCTATGGCTACACCTTC
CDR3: CASSFRDSYGYTF

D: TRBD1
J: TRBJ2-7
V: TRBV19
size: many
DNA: TGTGCCAGTAGTGCACAGGGGACAGGGTTGGGCGAGCAGTACTTC
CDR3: CASSAQGTGLGEQYF

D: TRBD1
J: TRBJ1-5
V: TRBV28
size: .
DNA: TGTGCCAGCAGTGGAGACAGGGGCGGGGGAAATAGCAATCAGCCCCAGCATTTT
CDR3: CASSGDRGGGNSNQPQHF

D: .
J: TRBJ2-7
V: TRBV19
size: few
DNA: TGTGCCAGTAGTATAAACGATTTGCCTTCCTACGAGCAGTACTTC
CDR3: CASSINDLPSYEQYF

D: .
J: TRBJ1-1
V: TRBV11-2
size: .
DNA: TGTGCCAGCACCCAGGGGCACTACACTGAAGCTTTCTTT
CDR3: CASTQGHYTEAFF

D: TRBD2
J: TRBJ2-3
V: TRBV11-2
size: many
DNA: TGTGCCAGCCGGACTAGCGGGACACCAGATACGCAGTATTTT
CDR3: CASRTSGTPDTQYF

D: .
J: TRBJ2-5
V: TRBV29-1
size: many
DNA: TGCAGCGTCGTCAACACCGGCCGAGGTCAAGAGACCCAGTACTTC
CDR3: CSVVNTGRGQETQYF

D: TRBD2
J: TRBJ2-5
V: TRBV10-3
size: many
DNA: TGTGCCATCAACCCCGGGGGAGGGCCTCAAGAGACCCAGTACTTC
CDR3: CAINPGGGPQETQYF

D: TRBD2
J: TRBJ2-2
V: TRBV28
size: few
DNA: TGTGCCAGCAGCTTCGCGGGGGTCAACCCCGGGGAGCTGTTTTTT
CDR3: CASSFAGVNPGELFF

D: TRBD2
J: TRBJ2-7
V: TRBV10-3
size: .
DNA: TGTGCCATCAGTGAGTCTAGGACTAGCTCCTACGAGCAGTACTTC
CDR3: CAISESRTSSYEQYF

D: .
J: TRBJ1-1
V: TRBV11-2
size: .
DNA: TGTGCCAGCAGCTTAGAAACAGGGTTTACTGAAGCTTTCTTT
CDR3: CASSLETGFTEAFF

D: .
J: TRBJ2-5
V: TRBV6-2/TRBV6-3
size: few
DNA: TGTGCCAGCAGACAGGGTGCGAAGACCCAGTACTTC
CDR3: CASRQGAKTQYF

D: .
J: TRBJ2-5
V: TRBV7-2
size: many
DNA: TGTGCCAGCAGTCGAAGTTACGTGGAGACCCAGTACTTC
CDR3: CASSRSYVETQYF

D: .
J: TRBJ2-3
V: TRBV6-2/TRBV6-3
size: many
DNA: TGTGCCAGCAGTTACTCGGCGCGTGATACGCAGTATTTT
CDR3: CASSYSARDTQYF

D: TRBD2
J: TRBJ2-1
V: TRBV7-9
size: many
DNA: TGTGCCAGCAGCCCCCAGACTAGCGGGATTGAGCAGTTCTTC
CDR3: CASSPQTSGIEQFF

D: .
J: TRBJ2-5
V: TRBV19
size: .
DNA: TGTGCCAGTAGGGTCAGGGGCTTGGAGACCCAGTACTTC
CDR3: CASRVRGLETQYF